Presented here are 28 T cell receptor beta chains from one specimen sequenced in a study of blood T cell repertoires in COVID-19. The repertoire was sequenced with immunoSEQ multiplex PCR; TCRdb's copy has only in-frame clones and lacks some. Of around 80,000 clones listed, under 85% are singletons. Sequences were obtained from peripheral blood. The receptors stem from a human donor in a cohort sampled during active COVID-19.

The rearrangement joins TRBV2 to TRBJ2-5; 13 bases are a match to TRBD2. CDR1 is SNHLY and CDR2 is FYNNEI in the germline V gene. V gave up 5 bases and J gave up 5 bases; unmatched junction bases: 5. This CDR3 is 15 amino acids long. This CDR3 reads CASSPRLAGGETQYF. CDR3 sequence (DNA): TGTGCCAGCAGTCCTAGACTAGCGGGAGGTGAGACCCAGTACTTC.

The chain joins TRBV18 to TRBJ2-1; 10 bases match TRBD2. Germline V gene data show CDR1 as KGHSH and CDR2 as LQKENI. CDR3 length: 16 residues. With V trimmed by 3 bases and J by 7 bases, 9 bases remained unmatched. The CDR3 coding sequence is TGTGCCAGCTCACCTTATCAGCGGGAGGGCCGTAATGAGCAGTTCTTC. Translated: CASSPYQREGRNEQFF.

The chain is built from TRBV5-1 and TRBJ2-1; 8 bases are shared with TRBD2. V shed 5 bases, J shed 8 bases, and the junction held 12 bases outside the gene matches. Germline V gene lookup returns CDR1 SGHRS and CDR2 YFSETQ. This CDR3 has 15 residues. The CDR3 spells CASSGTSGPSDEQFF. In DNA form, the CDR3 reads TGCGCCAGCAGTGGAACTAGCGGTCCTTCGGATGAGCAGTTCTTC.

The chain links TRBV15 to TRBJ2-7; 9 bases are shared with TRBD1. Germline V CDR1 and CDR2: LNHNV, YYDKDF (reference sequence). V lost 0 bases, J lost 0 bases, and 3 bases stayed unmatched. The CDR3 length is 16 residues. The CDR3 is CATSRDGQGPSYEQYF. The CDR3, as DNA: TGTGCCACCAGCAGAGACGGACAGGGGCCCTCCTACGAGCAGTACTTC.

The chain links TRBV29-1 to TRBJ2-6, with D tentatively TRBD1 (6 bases). Trimming left V 7 bases short and J 13 bases short, with 17 bases between. Germline CDR1 SQVTM, CDR2 ANQGSEA. The CDR3 is 12 residues long. CDR3 sequence: CSARDNLEVLTF. The DNA for the CDR3 is TGCAGCGCCCGGGACAACTTGGAAGTCCTGACTTTC.

J is TRBJ2-3 and V is TRBV24-1; possible D gene TRBD2, 6 bases. Germline CDR1 KGHDR, CDR2 SFDVKD. The CDR3 covers 14 residues. Trimming took 3 bases from V and 3 from J, leaving 9 bases between them. The CDR3 loop reads CATSDTSRTDTQYF. The CDR3 bases are TGTGCCACCAGTGATACTAGCAGGACAGATACGCAGTATTTT.

The J gene is TRBJ2-1, the V gene TRBV11-3; the match to TRBD2 covers 7 bases. The germline V gene has CDR1 SGHNT and CDR2 YENEEA. V shed 3 bases, J shed 5 bases, and the junction held 10 bases outside the gene matches. CDR3 size: 16 residues. CDR3 region: CASSFLGRTSDNEQFF. CDR3 DNA sequence: TGTGCCAGCAGCTTCCTAGGGCGGACTAGTGACAATGAGCAGTTCTTC.

This rearrangement joins TRBV6-2 or TRBV6-3 to TRBJ1-5; 11 bases match TRBD1. There are 17 residues in the CDR3. The germline CDR1 and CDR2 sequences are MNHEY and SVGEGT. Losses at the gene ends were 4 bases for V and 4 bases for J; bases not matched to a gene: 9. The CDR3 is CASSLGTGTGGNQPQHF. The DNA for the CDR3 is TGTGCCAGCAGTTTGGGGACCGGGACAGGGGGGAATCAGCCCCAGCATTTT.

The chain uses TRBV19 and TRBJ2-5; 7 positions agree with TRBD2. V was pared by 8 bases and J by 5 bases, with 8 bases of the junction left unmatched. The CDR3 has 13 residues. The germline V gene encodes CDR1 LNHDA and CDR2 SQIVND (reference sequence). The CDR3 is CASVERGRETQYF. CDR3 DNA sequence: TGTGCCAGTGTCGAGCGGGGTCGGGAGACCCAGTACTTC.

V gene TRBV7-7 combines with J gene TRBJ1-5, with D hard to call. CDR1 and CDR2 (germline): SSHAT, FNYEAQ (reference sequence). V was pared by 5 bases and J by 7 bases, with 15 bases between. The CDR3 runs 14 residues. The CDR3 is CASSPKPGGQPQHF. The CDR3 DNA follows: TGTGCCAGCAGCCCCAAGCCGGGTGGCCAGCCCCAGCATTTT.

This rearrangement joins TRBV19 to TRBJ1-6, with a possible D match to TRBD1 (5 bases). The CDR3 length is 13 residues. The germline CDR1 and CDR2 sequences are LNHDA and SQIVND (reference sequence). Deletions cut 9 bases from V and 9 bases from J, with 15 bases between. The CDR3 DNA sequence: TGTGCCAGCCTTGCAGGGTACCCTTCACCCCTCCACTTT. Its protein product is CASLAGYPSPLHF.

V usage is TRBV27 and J usage is TRBJ2-5; 7 bases agree with TRBD1. Looked up from germline, CDR1 is MNHEY and CDR2 is SMNVEV (reference sequence). The V segment lost 6 bases and the J segment 4 bases; nucleotides outside the gene matches: 5. This CDR3 is built from 13 residues. The CDR3, as DNA: TGTGCCAGCAGAACACAGGGGACAGAGACCCAGTACTTC. Protein product: CASRTQGTETQYF.

This clone turned up a few times. The V call is TRBV7-9, the J call TRBJ1-1; tentative D call: TRBD1 (5 bases). The CDR3 runs 14 residues. CDR1 is SEHNR and CDR2 is FQNEAQ in the germline V gene (reference sequence). Trimming stripped 6 bases from V and 2 bases from J, with 13 bases between. The CDR3 DNA is TGTGCCAGCAGACGCGGGGGGGACAACACTGAAGCTTTCTTT. Translating it yields CASRRGGDNTEAFF.

This chain uses TRBV24-1 with TRBJ2-3; D is undetermined. This CDR3 is built from 14 residues. Trimming removed 0 bases from V and 3 bases from J, with 6 bases in between. Germline V CDR1 and CDR2: KGHDR, SFDVKD. The CDR3 sequence: CATSDLSATDTQYF. The CDR3 DNA sequence: TGTGCCACCAGTGATTTGAGCGCAACAGATACGCAGTATTTT.

The rearrangement joins TRBV30 to TRBJ1-5; 7 bases agree with TRBD1. The germline V gene encodes CDR1 GTSNPN and CDR2 SVGIG (reference sequence). CDR3 length: 14 residues. Trimming took 5 bases from V and 7 from J; bases not matched to a gene: 11. CDR3 nucleotide sequence: TGTGCCTGGGCCCAGGGGGGTGGAAAGCAGCCCCAGCATTTT. Translation: CAWAQGGGKQPQHF.

The CDR3 reads CASSFDGGAGETQYF. Written as DNA, the CDR3 is TGTGCCAGCAGCTTTGACGGGGGGGCCGGAGAGACCCAGTACTTC. The rearrangement uses TRBV5-4 and TRBJ2-5; 8 bases map to TRBD2. From germline, CDR1 is SGHNT and CDR2 YYREEE (reference sequence). The junction had 7 bases not matched to a gene; V was cut back by 2 bases and J by 4 bases. The CDR3 loop spans 15 amino acids.

V usage is TRBV23-1 and J usage is TRBJ1-1; D remains unclear. TRBV23-1 has ORF status, its function being uncertain. This CDR3 region has 18 residues. Trimming removed 3 bases from V and 4 bases from J, with 24 bases in between. CDR3 loop: CASSQLEGVEARRTEAFF. CDR3 nucleotide sequence: TGCGCCAGCAGTCAGCTGGAGGGCGTGGAGGCTCGACGCACTGAAGCTTTCTTT.

As DNA, the CDR3 is TGTGCCAGTAGCCGACAGGGGGAAGGAGAGACCCAGTACTTC. Translation: CASSRQGEGETQYF. The chain joins TRBV19 to TRBJ2-5; 9 bases fit TRBD1. After removal of 6 bases from V and 4 bases from J, the junction contained 6 bases not matched to a gene. This CDR3 is built from 14 residues. Per germline, CDR1 LNHDA and CDR2 SQIVND (reference sequence).

V gene TRBV2 combines with J gene TRBJ1-5; D is possibly TRBD1 (6 bases). V gave up 6 bases and J gave up 1 base, with 10 bases separating them. The V gene's germline CDR1 is SNHLY and CDR2 FYNNEI. The CDR3 is 14 residues long. The CDR3 DNA is TGTGCCAGCAGCCGACAGGACAGCAATCAGCCCCAGCATTTT. Its protein is CASSRQDSNQPQHF.

This clone was seen a single time. This chain connects TRBV6-1 to TRBJ2-7, with TRBD1 as a possible D gene (6 bases). Trimming cost V 0 bases and J 2 bases, with 11 bases left between them. This CDR3 spans 15 amino acids. Germline CDR1 MNHNS, CDR2 SASEGT. CDR3 region: CASSEAAGATYEQYF. In DNA, the CDR3 is TGTGCCAGCAGTGAAGCGGCAGGGGCCACCTACGAGCAGTACTTC.

The chain couples TRBV6-4 to TRBJ2-2; D perhaps matches TRBD2 (5 bases). The CDR3 length is 14 residues. Trimming shortened V by 6 bases and J by 6 bases, and 14 bases separated the two germline ends. Germline lookup yields CDR1 MRHNA and CDR2 SNTAGT. The CDR3 loop is CASRPGVAAGELFF. The CDR3, as DNA: TGTGCCAGCAGACCCGGGGTGGCGGCCGGGGAGCTGTTTTTT.

This sequence joins TRBV9 and TRBJ1-1, with 7 bases that match TRBD1. From germline, CDR1 is SGDLS and CDR2 YYNGEE. The CDR3 sequence is 13 residues long. V lost 5 bases and J lost 1; bases outside the gene matches: 2. The CDR3 spells CASSGTENTEAFF. In DNA, the CDR3 is TGTGCCAGCAGTGGGACAGAGAACACTGAAGCTTTCTTT.

The gene calls are TRBV5-1 and TRBJ2-7; TRBD1 aligns across 8 bases. The V segment lost 3 bases and the J segment 6 bases; nucleotides outside the gene matches: 8. The CDR3 covers 14 residues. Germline V CDR1 and CDR2: SGHRS, YFSETQ. The CDR3 loop is CASSSGQGPSEQYF. CDR3 nucleotide sequence: TGCGCCAGCAGCTCCGGACAGGGCCCCAGCGAGCAGTACTTC.

This clone has only one observation. The V gene is TRBV29-1, the J gene TRBJ2-1; tentative D call: TRBD1 (5 bases). Trimming left V 0 bases short and J 4 bases short, with 10 bases between. This CDR3 is built from 14 residues. Germline CDR1 reads SQVTM; CDR2 reads ANQGSEA. DNA for the CDR3: TGCAGCGTTGAAGAGGGGCTGGGATACAATGAGCAGTTCTTC. The encoded protein is CSVEEGLGYNEQFF.

This clone showed up many times. This sequence joins TRBV7-9 and TRBJ2-4; maybe TRBD1 (7 bases). The CDR3 runs to 14 residues. Between the trimmed V and J ends, which lost 4 bases and 2 bases, there was a span of 9 bases. The germline V gene has CDR1 SEHNR and CDR2 FQNEAQ (reference sequence). This chain's CDR3 is CASSSGGSKNIQYF. The CDR3, as DNA: TGTGCCAGCAGCTCAGGGGGGTCCAAAAACATTCAGTACTTC. Together with reference TRBV7-9 and TRBJ2-4, the CDR3 gives the full variable domain: DTGVSQNPRHKITKRGQNVTFRCDPISEHNRLYWYRQTLGQGPEFLTYFQNEAQLEKSRLLSDRFSAERPKGSFSTLEIQRTEQGDSAMYLCASSSGGSKNIQYFGAGTRLSVL.

This chain joins TRBV25-1 and TRBJ2-3; 13 bases map to TRBD2. Germline trimming cut 6 bases from V and 0 bases from J; bases unmatched to any gene: 3. The germline gives CDR1 MGHDK, CDR2 SYGVNS. The CDR3 extends over 16 amino acids. The CDR3 protein is CASRRTSGGSTDTQYF. In DNA form, the CDR3 reads TGTGCCAGCAGGCGGACTAGCGGGGGTAGCACAGATACGCAGTATTTT.

V usage is TRBV6-4 and J usage is TRBJ2-1; 14 bases agree with TRBD2. Germline lookup yields CDR1 MRHNA and CDR2 SNTAGT. Losses at the gene ends were 4 bases for V and 6 bases for J; bases not matched to a gene: 2. This CDR3 contains 15 residues. The CDR3 loop reads CASSGGTSGSNEQFF. The CDR3 DNA reads as TGTGCCAGCAGTGGCGGGACTAGCGGGAGCAATGAGCAGTTCTTC.

The chain combines TRBV3-1 (or the pseudogene TRBV3-2) with TRBJ2-5; 12 bases fit TRBD2. This CDR3 comprises 16 residues. The germline CDR1 and CDR2 sequences are LGHDT and YNNKEL (reference sequence). With 4 bases clipped from V and 0 bases from J, the junction kept 3 bases outside the gene matches. The CDR3 sequence: CASSLRLAGDQETQYF. The CDR3 bases are TGTGCCAGCAGCCTCCGACTAGCGGGGGACCAAGAGACCCAGTACTTC.